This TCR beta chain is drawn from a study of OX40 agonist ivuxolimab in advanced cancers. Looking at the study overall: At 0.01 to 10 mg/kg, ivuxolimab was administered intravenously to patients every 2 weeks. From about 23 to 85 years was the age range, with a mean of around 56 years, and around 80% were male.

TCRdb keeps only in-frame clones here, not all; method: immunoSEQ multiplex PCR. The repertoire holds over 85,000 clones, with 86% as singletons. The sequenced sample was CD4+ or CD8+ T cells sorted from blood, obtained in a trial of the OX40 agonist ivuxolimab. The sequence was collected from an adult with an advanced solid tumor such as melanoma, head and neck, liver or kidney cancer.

The CDR3 loop is CASSLSEGEQFF. The CDR3 nucleotides are TGTGCCAGCAGCTTGTCGGAGGGGGAGCAGTTCTTC. The chain recombines TRBV5-4 with TRBJ2-1, with D tentatively TRBD2 (6 bases). Trimming removed 1 base from V and 10 bases from J, with 9 bases in between. The CDR3 runs to 12 residues. Per germline, CDR1 SGHNT and CDR2 YYREEE (reference sequence).